This entry features one T cell receptor (beta chain) sequence. Its target is unknown. CDR3 size: 15 residues. Between the trimmed V and J ends, which lost 3 bases and 6 bases, there was a span of 14 bases. Germline loops: CDR1 WSHSY, CDR2 SAAADI. Sample treatment: roughly 10-day PBMC culture with coronavirus spike peptide pools or control peptides (ViraFEST assay). Pre-COVID-19 pandemic sampling (2011-2018) yielded the unexposed donor's CD4+ T cells. Sequencing of DNA taken from cultured CD4+ T cells relied on the Oncomine TCR Beta short-read assay. TCRdb recomputed calls from the PCR reads with MiXCR, one row per CDR3 protein. The sample carries roughly 9,000 distinct CDR3 sequences, less than 60% recorded once. The data originate from a study of vaccination and CD4 T cells after COVID-19.

This TCR derives from a human donor in good health. This chain links TRBV10-2 with TRBJ2-2; D may correspond to TRBD1 or TRBD2 (5 bases each). Source material: CD4+ T cells from blood, cultured in vitro. DNA for the CDR3: TGCGCCAGCAGTGACCGGCGAGAGGGGTCCGGGGAGCTGTTTTTT. Amino acid sequence: CASSDRREGSGELFF.